This entry describes one T cell receptor beta chain. Researchers sorted participants into cohorts using their self-reported clinical history. Symptom resolution, clearance, or two negative PCRs marked donors in Cohort 3 as recovered. This entry belongs to a study of blood T cell repertoires in COVID-19. The wider study: Nucleic acid was either cDNA or gDNA, and it came from T cells, B-cell-depleted T cells, or PBMCs.

Libraries were prepared by immunoSEQ multiplex PCR; TCRdb keeps only in-frame clonotypes and omits some of them. This table holds 250,000 or so clones, 70% to 90% found once. Sequencing was done on a sample of PBMCs or T cells enriched from blood (not recorded which). The sequence came from a man aged 25 to 40 who had recovered from COVID-19.

The CDR3 loop reads CASSWTSGTFYNEQFF. The CDR3 DNA sequence: TGTGCCAGCAGTTGGACTAGCGGGACGTTCTACAATGAGCAGTTCTTC. The V and J genes are TRBV27 and TRBJ2-1, with TRBD2 matching over 12 bases. CDR3 length equals 16 residues. Germline V gene data show CDR1 as MNHEY and CDR2 as SMNVEV (reference sequence). V shed 4 bases and J 3 bases; nucleotides not matched to a gene: 4.